Listed here is a single TCR beta chain. Its antigen is currently unknown. This record belongs to a study of long-term antiretroviral therapy in people with HIV. General study findings and limits: Despite increasing after ART, diversity remained lower than that of transplant donor controls. In HIV, the repertoires covered a tighter span of CDR3 lengths than in controls.

With survey level as its setting, the immunoSEQ assay was v3.0. Profiling relied on immunoSEQ multiplex PCR, and the TCRdb table lists in-frame clones only, not all of them. The table includes some 20,000 clones, roughly four fifths detected once. The CDR3 has 14 amino acids. CDR1 and CDR2 from the germline V gene are SGDLS and YYNGEE. The germline V and J ends were trimmed by 2 bases and 9 bases, with 15 bases remaining between them. Treatment for all HIV-infected participants took place in the United States. Going into DNA extraction, samples held about 0.95-10 million cryopreserved PBMC. The sequence came from a man aged 45-60 years with HIV. This chain connects TRBV9 to TRBJ1-5; D may be TRBD1 (5 bases). The sequencing used unsorted PBMCs, collected 2.2 years after starting antiretroviral therapy. The CDR3 sequence: CASSVGDGLGPQHF. In DNA form, the CDR3 reads TGTGCCAGCAGCGTGGGGGACGGGTTGGGGCCCCAGCATTTT.